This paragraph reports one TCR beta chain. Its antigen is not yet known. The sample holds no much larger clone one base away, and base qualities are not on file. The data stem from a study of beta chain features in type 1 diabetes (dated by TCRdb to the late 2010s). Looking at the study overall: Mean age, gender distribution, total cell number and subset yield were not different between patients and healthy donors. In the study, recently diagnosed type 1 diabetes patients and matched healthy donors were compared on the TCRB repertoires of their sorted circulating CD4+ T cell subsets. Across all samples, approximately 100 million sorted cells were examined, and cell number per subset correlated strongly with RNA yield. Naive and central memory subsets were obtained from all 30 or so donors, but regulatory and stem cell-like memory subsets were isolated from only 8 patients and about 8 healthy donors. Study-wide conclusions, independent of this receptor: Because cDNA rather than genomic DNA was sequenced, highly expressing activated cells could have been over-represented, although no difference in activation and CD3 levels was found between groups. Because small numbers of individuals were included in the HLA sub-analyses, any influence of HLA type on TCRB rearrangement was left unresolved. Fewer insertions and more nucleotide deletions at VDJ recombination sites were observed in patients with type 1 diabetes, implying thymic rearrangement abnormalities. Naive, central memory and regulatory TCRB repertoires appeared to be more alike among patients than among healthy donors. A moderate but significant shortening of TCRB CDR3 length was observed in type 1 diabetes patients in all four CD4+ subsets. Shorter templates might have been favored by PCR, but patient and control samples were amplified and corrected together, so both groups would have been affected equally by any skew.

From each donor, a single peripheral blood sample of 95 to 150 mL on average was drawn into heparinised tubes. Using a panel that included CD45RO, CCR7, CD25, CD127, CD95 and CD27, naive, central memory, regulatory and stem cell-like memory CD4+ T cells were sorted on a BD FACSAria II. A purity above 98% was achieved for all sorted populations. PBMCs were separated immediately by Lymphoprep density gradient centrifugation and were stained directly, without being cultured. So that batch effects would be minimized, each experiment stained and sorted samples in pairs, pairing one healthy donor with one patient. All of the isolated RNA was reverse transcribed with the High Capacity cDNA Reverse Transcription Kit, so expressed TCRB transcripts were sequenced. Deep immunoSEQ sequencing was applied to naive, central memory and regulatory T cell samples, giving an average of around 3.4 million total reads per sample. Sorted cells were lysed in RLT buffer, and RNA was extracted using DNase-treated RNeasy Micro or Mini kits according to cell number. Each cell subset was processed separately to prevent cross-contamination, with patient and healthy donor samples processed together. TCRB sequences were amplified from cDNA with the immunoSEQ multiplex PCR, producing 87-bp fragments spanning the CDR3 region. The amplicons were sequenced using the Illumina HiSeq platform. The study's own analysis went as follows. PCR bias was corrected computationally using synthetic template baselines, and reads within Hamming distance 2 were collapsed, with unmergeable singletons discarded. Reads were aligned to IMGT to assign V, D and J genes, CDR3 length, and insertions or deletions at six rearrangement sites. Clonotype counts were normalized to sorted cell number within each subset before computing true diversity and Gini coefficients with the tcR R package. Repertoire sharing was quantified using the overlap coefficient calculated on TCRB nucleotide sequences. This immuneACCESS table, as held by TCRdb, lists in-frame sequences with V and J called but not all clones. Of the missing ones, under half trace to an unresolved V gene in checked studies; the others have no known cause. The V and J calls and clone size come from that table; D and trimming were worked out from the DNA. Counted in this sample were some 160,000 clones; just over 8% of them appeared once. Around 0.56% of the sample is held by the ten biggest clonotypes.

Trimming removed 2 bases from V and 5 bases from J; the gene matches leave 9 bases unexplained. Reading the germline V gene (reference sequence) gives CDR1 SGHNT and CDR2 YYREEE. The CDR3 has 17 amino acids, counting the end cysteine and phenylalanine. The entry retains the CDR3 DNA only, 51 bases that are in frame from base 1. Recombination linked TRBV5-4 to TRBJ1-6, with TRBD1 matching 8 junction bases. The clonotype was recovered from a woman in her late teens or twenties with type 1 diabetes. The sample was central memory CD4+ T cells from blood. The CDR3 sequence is CASSFPRQGRNNSPLHF. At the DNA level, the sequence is TGTGCCAGCAGCTTCCCCAGACAGGGGAGGAATAATTCACCCCTCCACTTT.